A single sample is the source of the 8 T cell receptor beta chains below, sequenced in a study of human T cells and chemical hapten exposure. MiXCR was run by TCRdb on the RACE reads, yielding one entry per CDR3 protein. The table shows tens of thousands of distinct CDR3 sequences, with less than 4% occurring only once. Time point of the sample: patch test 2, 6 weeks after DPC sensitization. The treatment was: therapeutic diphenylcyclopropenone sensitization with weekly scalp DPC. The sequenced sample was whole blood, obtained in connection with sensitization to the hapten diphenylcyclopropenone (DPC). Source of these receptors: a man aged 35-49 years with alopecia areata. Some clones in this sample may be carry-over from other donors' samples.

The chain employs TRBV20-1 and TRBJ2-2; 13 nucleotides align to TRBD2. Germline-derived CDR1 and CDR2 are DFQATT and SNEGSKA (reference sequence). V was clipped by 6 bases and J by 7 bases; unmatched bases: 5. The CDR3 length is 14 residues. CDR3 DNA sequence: TGCAGTGCAACCGGGACTAGCGGGGTCGGGGAGCTGTTTTTT. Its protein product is CSATGTSGVGELFF.

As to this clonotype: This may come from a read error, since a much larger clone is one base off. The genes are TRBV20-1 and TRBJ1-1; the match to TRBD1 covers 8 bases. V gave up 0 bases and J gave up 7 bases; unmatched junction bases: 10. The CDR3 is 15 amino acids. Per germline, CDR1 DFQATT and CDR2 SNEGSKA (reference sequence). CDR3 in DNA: TGCAGTGCTAGAGATCAGGGGGCGAAACGTCTTGAAGCTTTCTTT. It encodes CSARDQGAKRLEAFF.

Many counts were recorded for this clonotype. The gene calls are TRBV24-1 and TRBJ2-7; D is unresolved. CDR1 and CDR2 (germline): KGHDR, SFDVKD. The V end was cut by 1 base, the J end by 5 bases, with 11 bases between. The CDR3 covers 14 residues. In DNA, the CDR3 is TGTGCCACCAGTGATTTCCGGGCCCCCAACGAGCAGTACTTC. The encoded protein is CATSDFRAPNEQYF.

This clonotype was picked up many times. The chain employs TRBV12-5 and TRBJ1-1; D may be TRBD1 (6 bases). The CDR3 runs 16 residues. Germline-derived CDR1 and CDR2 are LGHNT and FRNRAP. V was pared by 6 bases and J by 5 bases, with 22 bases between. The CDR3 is CASGTTLDSVGTEAFF. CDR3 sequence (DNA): TGTGCTAGTGGCACCACCTTGGACAGCGTTGGGACTGAAGCTTTCTTT.

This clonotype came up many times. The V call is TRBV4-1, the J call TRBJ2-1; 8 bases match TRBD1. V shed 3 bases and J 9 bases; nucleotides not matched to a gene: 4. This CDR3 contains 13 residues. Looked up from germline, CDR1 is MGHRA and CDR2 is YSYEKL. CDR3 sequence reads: CASSQDRDVEQFF. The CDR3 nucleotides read TGCGCCAGCAGCCAGGACAGGGACGTTGAGCAGTTCTTC.

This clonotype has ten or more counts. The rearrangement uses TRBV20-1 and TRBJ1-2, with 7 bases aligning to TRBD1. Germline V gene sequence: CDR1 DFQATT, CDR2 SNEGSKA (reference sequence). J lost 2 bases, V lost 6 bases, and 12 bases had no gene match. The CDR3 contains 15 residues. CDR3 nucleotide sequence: TGCAGTGCCACCTCATGGGCAGGGGGGAACTATGGCTACACCTTC. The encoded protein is CSATSWAGGNYGYTF.

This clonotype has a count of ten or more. CDR3 amino acids: CASSPSGTSGYEQYF. The CDR3 DNA sequence: TGTGCCAGCAGTCCTTCCGGGACTAGCGGCTACGAGCAGTACTTC. The chain combines TRBV9 with TRBJ2-7, with 11 bases that match TRBD2. Germline CDR1 is SGDLS and CDR2 is YYNGEE. V shed 5 bases and J 3 bases; nucleotides not matched to a gene: 7. The CDR3 is 15 residues long.

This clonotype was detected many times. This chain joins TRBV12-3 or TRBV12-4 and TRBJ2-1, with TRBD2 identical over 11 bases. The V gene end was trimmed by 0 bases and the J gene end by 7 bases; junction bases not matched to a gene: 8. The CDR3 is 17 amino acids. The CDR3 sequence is CASSLALASGRRNEQFF. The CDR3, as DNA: TGTGCCAGCAGTTTAGCGCTGGCTAGCGGGAGGAGGAATGAGCAGTTCTTC.